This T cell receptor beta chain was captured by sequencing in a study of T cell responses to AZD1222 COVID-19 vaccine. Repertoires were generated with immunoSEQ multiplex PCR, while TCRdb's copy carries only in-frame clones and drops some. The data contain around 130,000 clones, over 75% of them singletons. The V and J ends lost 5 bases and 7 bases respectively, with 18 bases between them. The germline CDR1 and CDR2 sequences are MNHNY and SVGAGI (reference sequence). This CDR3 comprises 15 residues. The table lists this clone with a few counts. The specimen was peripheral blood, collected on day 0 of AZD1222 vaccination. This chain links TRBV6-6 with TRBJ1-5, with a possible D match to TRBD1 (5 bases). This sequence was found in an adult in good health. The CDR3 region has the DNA TGTGCCAGCAGTATCCGGGGCGCCGGCAGACAGCCCCAGCATTTT. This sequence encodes CASSIRGAGRQPQHF.